This T cell receptor beta chain was obtained from a study of T cells expressing NK-cell markers. In the study overall: Sorted CD3+CD56+NKG2C+, CD3+CD56+NKG2C- and CD3+CD56-NKG2C+ T cells supplied TCR beta repertoires.

Study-wide findings and caveats: In a handful of donors, dominant clonotypes made up about 28.3-65% of CD3+CD56-NKG2C+ cells.

As for this clonotype: Its antigen is unidentified.

CDR3 length equals 13 residues. Germline CDR1 reads SEHNR; CDR2 reads FQNEAQ (reference sequence). With UMIs, 5'RACE template switching was used to make TCR beta cDNA. TCRdb re-called the 5' RACE reads and gives one entry per CDR3 protein, without DNA. The sample table includes about 460,000 distinct CDR3 sequences. Material for sequencing was blood T cells: a sorted CD56 or NKG2C T cell subset, CD4+ or CD8+ T cells, or bulk PBMC T cells (not recorded which). The chain recombines TRBV7-9 with TRBJ1-2; lacking DNA, the TRBD1 call made by TCRdb goes unchecked. The origin of this receptor is a woman aged 45-59 years in good health. The CDR3 reads CASSRTGAYGYTF.